This TCR beta chain was retrieved from a study of beta chain features in type 1 diabetes. General study points: It was among patients, rather than healthy donors, that naive, central memory and Treg TCRB repertoires appeared more similar. The study found fewer insertions and more deletions at VDJ junctions in type 1 diabetes patients.

All of the isolated RNA was reverse transcribed, so expressed TCRB transcripts were sequenced. This table comes from immunoSEQ multiplex PCR, and its TCRdb copy is limited to in-frame clones, with some not included. The data show roughly 380,000 clones, 15% to 20% seen once. This clone has just a few counts. Its specificity is unknown. Sorting with CD45RO/CCR7/CD25/CD127/CD95/CD27 yielded naive, central memory, regulatory and stem-like memory CD4+ cells. The sequenced sample was naive CD4+ T cells from blood. This TCR was sampled from a woman aged 18-29 years in good health.

Here the CDR3 reads CASSVSIAGLNEQFF. In nucleotides, the CDR3 is TGTGCCAGCAGCGTATCGATAGCGGGGCTCAATGAGCAGTTCTTC. The J gene is TRBJ2-1, the V gene TRBV9, with 8 bases matching TRBD2. This CDR3 has 15 residues. Germline CDR1 is SGDLS and CDR2 is YYNGEE. J lost 6 bases, V lost 1 base, and 6 bases had no gene match.